This T cell receptor beta chain was retrieved from a study of CD8 T cells in Susac syndrome. The CDR3 spans 15 residues. Germline V gene sequence: CDR1 SGDLS, CDR2 YYNGEE. With 4 bases clipped from V and 3 bases from J, the junction kept 5 bases outside the gene matches. With random hexamers, about 0.5 to 1 ug RNA was reverse transcribed. TCRdb ran MiXCR on the immunoSEQ multiplex PCR reads and lists one entry per CDR3 protein. This table holds some 180,000 distinct CDR3 sequences, approximately 95% found once. This sequence was found in a human donor in good health. The sample consisted of CD4+ T cells from PBMCs. The rearrangement uses TRBV9 and TRBJ2-1; 9 positions agree with TRBD2. The CDR3 DNA reads TGTGCCAGCAGCAAAACTAGCGGGTTCTACAATGAGCAGTTCTTC. It yields the protein CASSKTSGFYNEQFF.